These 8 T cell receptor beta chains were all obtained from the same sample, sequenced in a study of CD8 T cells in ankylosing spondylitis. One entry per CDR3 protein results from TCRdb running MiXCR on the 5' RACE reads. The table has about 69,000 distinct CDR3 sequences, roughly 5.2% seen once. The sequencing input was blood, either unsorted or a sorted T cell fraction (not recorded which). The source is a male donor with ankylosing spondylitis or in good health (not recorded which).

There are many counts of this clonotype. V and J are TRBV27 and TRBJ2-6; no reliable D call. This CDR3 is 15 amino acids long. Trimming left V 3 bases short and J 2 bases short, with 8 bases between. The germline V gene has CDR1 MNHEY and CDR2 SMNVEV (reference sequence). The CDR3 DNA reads TGTGCCAGCAGTTTGGCTGGGCCTGGGGCCAACGTCCTGACTTTC. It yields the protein CASSLAGPGANVLTF.

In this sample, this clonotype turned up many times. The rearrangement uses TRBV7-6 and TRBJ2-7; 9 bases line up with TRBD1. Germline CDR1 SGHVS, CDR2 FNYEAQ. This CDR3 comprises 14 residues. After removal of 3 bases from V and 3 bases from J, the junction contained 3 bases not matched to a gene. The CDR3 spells CASSFGQGSYEQYF. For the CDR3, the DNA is TGTGCCAGCAGCTTCGGACAGGGGAGCTACGAGCAGTACTTC.

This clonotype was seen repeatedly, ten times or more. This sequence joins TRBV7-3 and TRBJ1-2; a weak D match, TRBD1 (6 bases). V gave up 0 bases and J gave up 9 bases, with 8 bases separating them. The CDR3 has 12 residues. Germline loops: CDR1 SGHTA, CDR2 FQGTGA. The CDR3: CASSLTGDSYTF. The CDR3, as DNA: TGTGCCAGCAGCTTAACTGGGGACAGCTACACCTTC.

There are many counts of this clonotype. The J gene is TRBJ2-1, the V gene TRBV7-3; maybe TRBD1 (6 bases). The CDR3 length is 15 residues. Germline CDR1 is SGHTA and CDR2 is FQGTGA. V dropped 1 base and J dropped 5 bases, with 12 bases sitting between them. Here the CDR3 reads CASSLKGDNHNEQFF. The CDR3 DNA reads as TGTGCCAGCAGCTTAAAAGGGGACAACCACAATGAGCAGTTCTTC.

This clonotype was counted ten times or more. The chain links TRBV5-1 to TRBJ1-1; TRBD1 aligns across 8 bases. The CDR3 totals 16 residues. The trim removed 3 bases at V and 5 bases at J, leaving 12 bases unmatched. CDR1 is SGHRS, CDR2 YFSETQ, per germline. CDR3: CASSSQPTGEGTEAFF. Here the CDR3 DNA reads TGCGCCAGCAGCTCCCAACCGACAGGGGAAGGGACTGAAGCTTTCTTT. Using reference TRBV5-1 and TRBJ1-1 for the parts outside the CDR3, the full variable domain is KAGVTQTPRYLIKTRGQQVTLSCSPISGHRSVSWYQQTPGQGLQFLFEYFSETQRNKGNFPGRFSGRQFSNSRSEMNVSTLELGDSALYLCASSSQPTGEGTEAFFGQGTRLTVV.

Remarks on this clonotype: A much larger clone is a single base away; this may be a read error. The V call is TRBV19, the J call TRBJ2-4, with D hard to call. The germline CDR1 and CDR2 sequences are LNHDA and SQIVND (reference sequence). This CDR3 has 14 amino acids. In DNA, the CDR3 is TGTGCCAGTAGTATAGAGCAGTTACCAAACAGTCAGTACTTC. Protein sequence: CASSIEQLPNSQYF.

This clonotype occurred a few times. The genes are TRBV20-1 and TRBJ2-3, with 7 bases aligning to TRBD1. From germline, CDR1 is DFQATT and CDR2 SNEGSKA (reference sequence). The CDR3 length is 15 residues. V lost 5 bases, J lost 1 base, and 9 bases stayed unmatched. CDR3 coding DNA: TGCAGTGCTTGGATCAGGGGGTTGGGCACAGATACGCAGTATTTT. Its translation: CSAWIRGLGTDTQYF.

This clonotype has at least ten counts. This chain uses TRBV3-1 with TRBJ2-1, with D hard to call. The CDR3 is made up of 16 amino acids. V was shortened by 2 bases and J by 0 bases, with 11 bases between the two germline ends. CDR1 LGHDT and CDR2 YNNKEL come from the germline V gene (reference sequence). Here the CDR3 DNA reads TGTGCCAGCAGCCAATCTCCCCCCAGCTCCTACAATGAGCAGTTCTTC. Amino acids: CASSQSPPSSYNEQFF.